The clone carrying this TCR beta chain came up a few times. The antigen is not known. TCRdb reprocessed the reads with MiXCR, giving one entry per CDR3 protein. The sample lists around 500,000 distinct CDR3 sequences; under 55% were seen once. Germline V gene sequence: CDR1 ENHRY, CDR2 SYGVKD. Trimming took off 1 base at V and 0 bases at J, with 6 bases between the two ends. The length of the CDR3 is 14 residues. These data belong to a study of T cell repertoires in cytomegalovirus infection. For the study at large: Matching HLA type, along with CMV infection, was indicated by public TCR beta signatures.

Regarding the study as a whole: Clonotype analysis showed dominance of the ex vivo response by HLA-C-restricted CMV-specific TCR beta clonotypes. Identification of carriers of CMV plus the relevant HLA was achieved through cumulative public TCR beta family frequency.

The material was cultured PBMCs, obtained from culture after CMV antigen stimulation. This TCR was recovered from a human donor in good health (CMV status not recorded). Some clones in this sample may be carry-over from other donors' samples. The genes are TRBV10-3 and TRBJ1-2; D not resolved. CDR3 coding DNA: TGTGCCATCAGTGAGTTTCTATCTAACTATGGCTACACCTTC. The encoded protein is CAISEFLSNYGYTF.